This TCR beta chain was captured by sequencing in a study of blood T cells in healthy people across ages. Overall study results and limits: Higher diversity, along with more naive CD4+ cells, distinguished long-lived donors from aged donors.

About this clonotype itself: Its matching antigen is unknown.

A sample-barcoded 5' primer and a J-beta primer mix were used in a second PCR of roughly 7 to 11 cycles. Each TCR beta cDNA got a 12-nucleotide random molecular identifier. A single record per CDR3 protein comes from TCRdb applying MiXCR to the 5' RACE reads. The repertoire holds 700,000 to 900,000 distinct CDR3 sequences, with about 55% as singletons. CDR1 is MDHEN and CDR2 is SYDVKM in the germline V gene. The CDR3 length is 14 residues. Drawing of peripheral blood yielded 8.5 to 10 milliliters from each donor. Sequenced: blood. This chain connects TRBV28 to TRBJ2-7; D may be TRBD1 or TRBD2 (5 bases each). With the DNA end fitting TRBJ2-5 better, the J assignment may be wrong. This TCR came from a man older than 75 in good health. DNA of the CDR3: TGTGCCAGCAGGGGACCGGGACCACAAGAGACCCAGTACTTC. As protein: CASRGPGPQETQYF.